This T cell receptor beta chain was identified during a study of beta chain features in type 1 diabetes (dated by TCRdb to about 2018). With respect to the entire study: Patients and healthy donors did not differ in mean age, gender distribution, total cell number or subset yield. The study compared the TCRB repertoires of sorted circulating CD4+ T cell subsets in recently diagnosed type 1 diabetes patients with those in matched healthy donors. Across all samples, around 99 million sorted cells were examined, and cell number per subset correlated strongly with RNA yield. Whereas all 30 or so donors provided naive and central memory subsets, regulatory and stem cell-like memory subsets were isolated from just 8 patients and about 8 healthy donors. Beyond this particular receptor, the publication reports: Because the HLA sub-analyses included only small numbers of individuals, any influence of HLA type on TCRB rearrangement was left unresolved. Sequencing cDNA rather than genomic DNA could over-represent highly expressing activated cells, although activation and CD3 levels did not differ between groups. A moderate but significant shortening of TCRB CDR3 length was observed in type 1 diabetes patients in all four CD4+ subsets. Patients with type 1 diabetes made fewer insertions and deleted more nucleotides at VDJ recombination sites, implying thymic rearrangement abnormalities. The naive, central memory and regulatory TCRB repertoires appeared to resemble one another more closely among patients than among healthy donors. PCR may preferentially amplify shorter templates, but because patient and control samples were amplified and corrected together, any resulting skew would affect both groups equally.

A single peripheral blood draw of around 0.11 L on average was collected from each donor into heparinised tubes. Using a panel that included CD45RO, CCR7, CD25, CD127, CD95 and CD27, naive, central memory, regulatory and stem cell-like memory CD4+ T cells were sorted on a BD FACSAria II. A purity above 95% was achieved for all sorted populations. PBMCs were isolated immediately by Lymphoprep density gradient centrifugation and stained directly without culture. Samples were stained and sorted in pairs, with one healthy donor and one patient per experiment, so that batch effects were minimized. Notes on this clone: Its antigen remains unidentified. The record has no base qualities; no much larger clone is one base away.

The CDR3 spans 13 residues, from the cysteine through the phenylalanine. The DNA shown is the 39-base CDR3, in frame from base 1. Relative to germline, V is 11 bases shorter and J is 3 bases shorter, with 14 bases between their ends. According to the germline V gene (reference sequence), CDR1 reads SEHNR and CDR2 reads FQNEAQ. All of the isolated RNA was reverse transcribed with the High Capacity cDNA Reverse Transcription Kit, so expressed TCRB transcripts were sequenced. Naive, central memory and regulatory T cell samples underwent deep immunoSEQ sequencing, averaging about 3.57 million total reads per sample. After sorted cells were lysed in RLT buffer, RNA was extracted with DNase-treated RNeasy Micro or Mini kits, with the choice depending on cell number. To prevent cross-contamination, each cell subset was processed individually, whereas patient and healthy donor samples were processed jointly. The immunoSEQ multiplex PCR was used to amplify TCRB sequences from cDNA, yielding 87-bp fragments that span the CDR3 region. The amplicons were sequenced using the Illumina HiSeq platform. In the authors' own workflow: PCR bias was computationally corrected using synthetic template baselines, reads within Hamming distance 2 were collapsed, and singletons that could not be merged were discarded. By aligning reads against IMGT, V, D and J genes, CDR3 length, and insertions or deletions at six rearrangement sites were assigned. Clonotype counts were normalized to sorted cell number within each subset before computing true diversity and Gini coefficients with the tcR R package. The overlap coefficient, calculated on TCRB nucleotide sequences, was used to measure repertoire sharing. The clones in this table, taken by TCRdb from immuneACCESS, are in-frame only. Not every clone is retained; where verified, under half of the shortfall comes from an unresolved V gene, and the cause of the rest is unknown. The DNA gave D and trimming, while V, J and clone size come from that table. Recorded for this sample are 130,000 to 150,000 clones; about an eighth of them occurred a single time. Clones ranked in the top ten supply under 1.5% of the sample.

The chain uses TRBV7-9 and TRBJ1-3; a confident D gene designation cannot be given. This clonotype was obtained from a man aged 18-30 years with type 1 diabetes. The sequenced material came from central memory CD4+ T cells from blood. The sequenced DNA is TGTGCCGCCCAGGCAAACCTTGGAAACACCATATATTTT. It translates as CAAQANLGNTIYF.